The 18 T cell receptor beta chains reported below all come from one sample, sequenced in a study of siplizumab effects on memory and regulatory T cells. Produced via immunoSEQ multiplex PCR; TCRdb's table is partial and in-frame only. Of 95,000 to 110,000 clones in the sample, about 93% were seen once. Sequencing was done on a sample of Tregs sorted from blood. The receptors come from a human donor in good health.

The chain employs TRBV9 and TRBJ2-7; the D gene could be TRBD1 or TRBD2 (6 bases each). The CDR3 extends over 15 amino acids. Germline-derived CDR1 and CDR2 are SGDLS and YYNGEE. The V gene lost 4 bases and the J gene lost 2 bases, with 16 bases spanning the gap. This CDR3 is CASSLQGGSTYEQYF. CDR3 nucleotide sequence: TGTGCCAGCAGCCTCCAAGGGGGGAGCACCTACGAGCAGTACTTC. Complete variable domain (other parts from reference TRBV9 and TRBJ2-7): DSGVTQTPKHLITATGQRVTLRCSPRSGDLSVYWYQQSLDQGLQFLIQYYNGEERAKGNILERFSAQQFPDLHSELNLSSLELGDSALYFCASSLQGGSTYEQYFGPGTRLTVT.

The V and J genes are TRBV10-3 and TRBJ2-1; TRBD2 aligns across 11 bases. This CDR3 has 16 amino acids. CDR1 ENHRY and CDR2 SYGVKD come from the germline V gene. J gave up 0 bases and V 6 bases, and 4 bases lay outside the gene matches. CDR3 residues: CAISGTSGSSYNEQFF. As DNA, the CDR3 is TGTGCCATCAGCGGGACTAGCGGTAGCTCCTACAATGAGCAGTTCTTC.

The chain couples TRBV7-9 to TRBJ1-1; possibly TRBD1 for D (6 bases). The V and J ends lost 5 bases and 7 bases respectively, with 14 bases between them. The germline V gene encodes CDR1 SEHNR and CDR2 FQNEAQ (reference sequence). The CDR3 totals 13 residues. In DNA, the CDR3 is TGTGCCAGCAGCAACCCAGGGGCCGGTGAAGCTTTCTTT. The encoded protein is CASSNPGAGEAFF.

Written as DNA, the CDR3 is TGCGCCAGCAGTGAACGAGGCTACGAGCAGTACTTC. Residues: CASSERGYEQYF. The rearrangement joins TRBV10-2 to TRBJ2-7; D remains ambiguous. The V gene lost 3 bases and the J gene lost 3 bases, with 6 bases spanning the gap. The length of the CDR3 is 12 residues. Germline V CDR1 and CDR2: WSHSY, SAAADI.

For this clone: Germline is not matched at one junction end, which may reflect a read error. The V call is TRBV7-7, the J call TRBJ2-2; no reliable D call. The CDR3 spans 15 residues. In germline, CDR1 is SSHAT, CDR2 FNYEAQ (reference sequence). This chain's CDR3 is CASSQAGPLDGELFF. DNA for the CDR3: TGTGCTAGCAGCCAAGCCGGGCCCCTAGACGGGGAGCTGTTTTTT.

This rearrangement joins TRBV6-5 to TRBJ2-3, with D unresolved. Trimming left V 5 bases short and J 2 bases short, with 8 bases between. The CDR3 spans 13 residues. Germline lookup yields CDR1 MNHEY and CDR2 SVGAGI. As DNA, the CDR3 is TGTGCCAGCAGTGACGACCTCACAGATACGCAGTATTTT. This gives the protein CASSDDLTDTQYF.

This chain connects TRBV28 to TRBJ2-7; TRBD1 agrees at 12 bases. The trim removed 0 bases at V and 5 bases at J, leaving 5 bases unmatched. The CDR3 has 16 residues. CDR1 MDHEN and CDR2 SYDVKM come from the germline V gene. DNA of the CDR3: TGTGCCAGCAGTTTATGGGGGACAGGGGGCAGGGACGAGCAGTACTTC. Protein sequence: CASSLWGTGGRDEQYF.

The CDR3 spells CASSLVLLSYNEQFF. DNA for the CDR3: TGTGCCAGCAGCTTAGTCCTTCTCTCCTACAATGAGCAGTTCTTC. The chain couples TRBV7-8 to TRBJ2-1; D unclear. CDR1 is SGHVS, CDR2 FQNEAQ, per germline. The CDR3 length is 15 residues. V gave up 1 base and J gave up 0 bases, with 7 bases separating them.

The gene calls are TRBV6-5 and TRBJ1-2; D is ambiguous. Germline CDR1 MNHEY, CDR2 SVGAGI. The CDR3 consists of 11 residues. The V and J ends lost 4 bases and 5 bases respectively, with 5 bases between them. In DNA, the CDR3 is TGTGCCAGCAGTTCCGGATATGGCTACACCTTC. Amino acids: CASSSGYGYTF.

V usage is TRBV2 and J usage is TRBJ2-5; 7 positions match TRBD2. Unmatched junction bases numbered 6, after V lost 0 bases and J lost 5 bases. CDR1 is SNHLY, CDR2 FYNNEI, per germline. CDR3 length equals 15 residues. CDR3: CASSEAGRGGETQYF. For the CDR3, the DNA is TGTGCCAGCAGTGAAGCGGGACGGGGAGGGGAGACCCAGTACTTC.

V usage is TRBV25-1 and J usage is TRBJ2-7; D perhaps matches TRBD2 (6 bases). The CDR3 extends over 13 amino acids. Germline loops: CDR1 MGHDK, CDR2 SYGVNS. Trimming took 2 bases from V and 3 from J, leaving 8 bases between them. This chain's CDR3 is CASSEIGSYEQYF. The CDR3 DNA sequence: TGTGCCAGCAGTGAAATCGGGAGCTACGAGCAGTACTTC.

DNA for the CDR3: TGTGCCAGCTCACCAGGCCCAGGGGGTTACAATGAGCAGTTCTTC. Translation: CASSPGPGGYNEQFF. The genes are TRBV18 and TRBJ2-1; 7 nucleotides match TRBD1. Germline lookup yields CDR1 KGHSH and CDR2 LQKENI. The CDR3 runs to 15 residues. V dropped 2 bases and J dropped 4; count of bases not matched to a gene: 5. Full variable domain (rest looked up from reference TRBV18 and TRBJ2-1): NAGVMQNPRHLVRRRGQEARLRCSPMKGHSHVYWYRQLPEEGLKFMVYLQKENIIDESGMPKERFSAEFPKEGPSILRIQQVVRGDSAAYFCASSPGPGGYNEQFFGPGTRLTVL.

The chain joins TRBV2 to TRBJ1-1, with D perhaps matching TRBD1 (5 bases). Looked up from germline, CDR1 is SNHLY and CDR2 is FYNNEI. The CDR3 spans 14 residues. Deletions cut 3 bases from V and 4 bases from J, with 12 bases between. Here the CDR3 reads CASSDPGGSTEAFF. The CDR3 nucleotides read TGTGCCAGCAGTGATCCCGGGGGTAGCACTGAAGCTTTCTTT.

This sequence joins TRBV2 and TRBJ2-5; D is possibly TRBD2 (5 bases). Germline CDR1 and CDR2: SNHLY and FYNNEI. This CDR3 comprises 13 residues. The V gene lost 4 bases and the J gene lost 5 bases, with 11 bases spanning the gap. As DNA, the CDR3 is TGTGCCAGCAGTGTTACTAGTGGGGAGACCCAGTACTTC. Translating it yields CASSVTSGETQYF.

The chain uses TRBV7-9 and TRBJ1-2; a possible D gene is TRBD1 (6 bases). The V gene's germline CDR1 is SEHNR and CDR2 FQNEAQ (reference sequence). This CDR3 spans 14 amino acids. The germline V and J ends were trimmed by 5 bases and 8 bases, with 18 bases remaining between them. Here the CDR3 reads CASSPVLSGAGYTF. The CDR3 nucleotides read TGTGCCAGCAGCCCGGTCCTGTCGGGGGCCGGCTACACCTTC.

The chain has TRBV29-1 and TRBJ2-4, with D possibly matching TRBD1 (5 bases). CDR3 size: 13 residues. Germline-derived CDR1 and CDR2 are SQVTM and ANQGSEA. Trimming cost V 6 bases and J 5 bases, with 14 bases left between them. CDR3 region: CSVSSGFQNIQYF. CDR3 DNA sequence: TGCAGCGTATCGTCAGGGTTTCAAAACATTCAGTACTTC.

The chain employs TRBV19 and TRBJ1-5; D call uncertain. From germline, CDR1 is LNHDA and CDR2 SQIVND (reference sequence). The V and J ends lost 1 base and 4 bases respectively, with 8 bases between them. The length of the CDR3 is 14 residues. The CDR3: CASSIVLTNQPQHF. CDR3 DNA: TGTGCCAGTAGTATAGTATTAACGAATCAGCCCCAGCATTTT.

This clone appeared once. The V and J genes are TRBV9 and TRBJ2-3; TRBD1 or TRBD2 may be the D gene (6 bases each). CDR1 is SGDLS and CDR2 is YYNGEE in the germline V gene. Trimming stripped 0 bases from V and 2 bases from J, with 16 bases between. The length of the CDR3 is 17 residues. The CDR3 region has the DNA TGTGCCAGCAGCGTAGTGGGGGCGGCGGGACACACAGATACGCAGTATTTT. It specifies CASSVVGAAGHTDTQYF.